Following are 20 T cell receptor beta chains from one sample sequenced in a study of OX40 agonist ivuxolimab in advanced cancers. The method was immunoSEQ multiplex PCR; TCRdb's version includes in-frame clones alone and lacks a portion of them. The table has over 75,000 clones, over 75% seen once. The material was CD4+ or CD8+ T cells sorted from blood, obtained in a trial of the OX40 agonist ivuxolimab. The receptors were gathered from an adult with an advanced solid tumor such as melanoma, head and neck, liver or kidney cancer.

V usage is TRBV19 and J usage is TRBJ2-1, with D unresolved. Germline V gene data show CDR1 as LNHDA and CDR2 as SQIVND (reference sequence). The CDR3 sequence is 14 residues long. The ends were cut back, 1 base at V and 7 bases at J, with 11 bases in the middle. The chain's CDR3 is CASSIGNLLNEQFF. The CDR3 DNA sequence: TGTGCCAGTAGTATAGGAAACCTGTTAAATGAGCAGTTCTTC.

This clone has a handful of counts. This chain joins TRBV6-1 and TRBJ2-1, with D hard to call. Deletions cut 8 bases from V and 2 bases from J, with 10 bases between. Germline loops: CDR1 MNHNS, CDR2 SASEGT. This CDR3 contains 13 residues. The CDR3 loop is CASDSGTYNEQFF. The CDR3, as DNA: TGTGCCAGCGATTCTGGGACCTACAATGAGCAGTTCTTC.

The rearrangement uses TRBV7-2 and TRBJ2-3; 12 bases agree with TRBD2. Germline V gene data show CDR1 as SGHTA and CDR2 as FQGNSA. The V gene end was trimmed by 4 bases and the J gene end by 2 bases; junction bases not matched to a gene: 4. CDR3 length: 16 amino acids. The CDR3 DNA reads as TGTGCCAGCAGCTCCAGGACTAGCGGGATCACAGATACGCAGTATTTT. This sequence encodes CASSSRTSGITDTQYF.

With respect to this clone: This sample includes further DNA sequences coding for the same CDR3. The chain combines TRBV19 with TRBJ2-1, with D hard to call. CDR3 length: 13 residues. CDR1 LNHDA and CDR2 SQIVND come from the germline V gene (reference sequence). The V and J ends lost 1 base and 5 bases respectively, with 6 bases between them. Written as DNA, the CDR3 is TGTGCCAGTAGTATAGGGAGTAACAATGAGCAGTTCTTC. It specifies CASSIGSNNEQFF.

In the case of this clone: The same CDR3 is also encoded by other DNA sequences in this sample. As DNA, the CDR3 is TGTGCCAGCTCTCCATCCGCAGATACGCAGTATTTT. Its translation is CASSPSADTQYF. The chain links TRBV18 to TRBJ2-3; D uncertain. The CDR3 has 12 residues. The germline V and J ends were trimmed by 6 bases and 4 bases, with 8 bases remaining between them. Germline V CDR1 and CDR2: KGHSH, LQKENI.

The genes are TRBV5-6 and TRBJ1-2; perhaps TRBD1 as D (5 bases). Germline V gene sequence: CDR1 SGHDT, CDR2 YYEEEE. Between the trimmed V and J ends, which lost 0 bases and 3 bases, there was a span of 12 bases. The CDR3 sequence is 15 residues long. CDR3 sequence reads: CASSLVLGAYYGYTF. The CDR3 DNA follows: TGTGCCAGCAGCTTGGTTCTCGGGGCTTACTATGGCTACACCTTC.

The J gene is TRBJ1-1, the V gene TRBV5-6; 8 nucleotides match TRBD1. The CDR3 totals 13 residues. Germline values: CDR1 SGHDT, CDR2 YYEEEE. J gave up 6 bases and V 6 bases, and 7 bases lay outside the gene matches. Written as DNA, the CDR3 is TGTGCCAGCATCTCGACAGGGGATCCTGAAGCTTTCTTT. Residues: CASISTGDPEAFF. The whole variable domain, filled in from reference TRBV5-6 and TRBJ1-1, reads DAGVTQSPTHLIKTRGQQVTLRCSPKSGHDTVSWYQQALGQGPQFIFQYYEEEERQRGNFPDRFSGHQFPNYSSELNVNALLLGDSALYLCASISTGDPEAFFGQGTRLTVV.

The chain carries TRBV5-8 and TRBJ2-1; 8 bases fit TRBD1. Germline CDR1 SGHTS, CDR2 YDEGEE. With 4 bases clipped from V and 4 bases from J, the junction kept 10 bases outside the gene matches. The CDR3 has 16 amino acids. The CDR3 DNA reads TGTGCCAGCAGCCTCCGTTTTGGACAGGGATACAATGAGCAGTTCTTC. Protein sequence: CASSLRFGQGYNEQFF.

CDR3 sequence: CSVTRTVGTGELFF. The CDR3 DNA is TGCAGCGTTACTCGAACAGTGGGCACCGGGGAGCTGTTTTTT. The chain uses TRBV29-1 and TRBJ2-2; unclear D gene. Germline CDR1 and CDR2: SQVTM and ANQGSEA. The V gene lost 5 bases and the J gene lost 4 bases, with 14 bases spanning the gap. The CDR3 runs to 14 residues.

This rearrangement joins TRBV27 to TRBJ2-7, with a weak D call TRBD2 (6 bases). From germline, CDR1 is MNHEY and CDR2 SMNVEV (reference sequence). V was trimmed by 3 bases and J by 0 bases, leaving 18 bases between them. The CDR3 is 17 amino acids. CDR3 in amino acids: CASSFRGKAPSSYEQYF. CDR3 coding DNA: TGTGCCAGCAGTTTCCGGGGGAAGGCCCCGAGCTCCTACGAGCAGTACTTC.

This chain links TRBV4-3 with TRBJ2-1; TRBD2 is a possible D gene (5 bases). This CDR3 spans 14 amino acids. With 0 bases removed from V and 5 bases from J, the gap between germline ends came to 8 bases. CDR1 and CDR2 (germline): LGHNA, YSLEER. The DNA of the CDR3 is TGCGCCAGCAGCCAAGACTGGCGGGACAATGAGCAGTTCTTC. It translates to CASSQDWRDNEQFF.

The V and J genes are TRBV18 and TRBJ1-2; D may be TRBD1 (6 bases). This CDR3 contains 17 residues. Germline CDR1 KGHSH, CDR2 LQKENI. V was pared by 1 base and J by 3 bases, with 18 bases between. The CDR3 coding sequence is TGTGCCAGCTCACCACTCTTTTTGCAGGGGAAGGACTATGGCTACACCTTC. Amino acid sequence: CASSPLFLQGKDYGYTF.

This chain connects TRBV9 to TRBJ1-2; 7 bases match TRBD1. Germline CDR1 SGDLS, CDR2 YYNGEE. This CDR3 has 13 residues. V shed 9 bases and J 3 bases; nucleotides not matched to a gene: 8. The CDR3 region is CATQGQNDYGYTF. The CDR3 DNA is TGTGCCACCCAGGGACAGAATGACTATGGCTACACCTTC.

This clone was recorded only once. The chain links TRBV9 to TRBJ2-1; TRBD2 matches at 7 bases. CDR1 SGDLS and CDR2 YYNGEE come from the germline V gene. After removal of 0 bases from V and 4 bases from J, the junction contained 4 bases not matched to a gene. The CDR3 is 15 residues long. In DNA form, the CDR3 reads TGTGCCAGCAGCGTAGGTTCTAGCGGATACAATGAGCAGTTCTTC. Protein sequence: CASSVGSSGYNEQFF. The whole variable domain, filled in from reference TRBV9 and TRBJ2-1, reads DSGVTQTPKHLITATGQRVTLRCSPRSGDLSVYWYQQSLDQGLQFLIQYYNGEERAKGNILERFSAQQFPDLHSELNLSSLELGDSALYFCASSVGSSGYNEQFFGPGTRLTVL.

This clone has just one count. V and J are TRBV20-1 and TRBJ2-7; D remains ambiguous. The germline V and J ends were trimmed by 3 bases and 6 bases, with 9 bases remaining between them. The CDR3 runs to 11 residues. The V gene's germline CDR1 is DFQATT and CDR2 SNEGSKA (reference sequence). CDR3 sequence: CSASSRSEQYF. Written as DNA, the CDR3 is TGCAGTGCTAGCTCCCGTAGCGAGCAGTACTTC.

This chain links TRBV19 with TRBJ1-1, with D uncertain. Germline loops: CDR1 LNHDA, CDR2 SQIVND (reference sequence). Trimming stripped 2 bases from V and 0 bases from J, with 4 bases between. There are 13 residues in the CDR3. CDR3 region: CASSITLNTEAFF. The CDR3 nucleotides read TGTGCCAGTAGTATAACCCTGAACACTGAAGCTTTCTTT.

This chain uses TRBV19 with TRBJ2-3; D is ambiguous. Germline-derived CDR1 and CDR2 are LNHDA and SQIVND (reference sequence). The ends were cut back, 3 bases at V and 4 bases at J, with 11 bases in the middle. This CDR3 has 14 residues. The CDR3 loop reads CASSIILGADTQYF. The DNA for the CDR3 is TGTGCCAGTAGTATTATTTTAGGCGCAGATACGCAGTATTTT.

The gene calls are TRBV6-5 and TRBJ1-3; a possible D gene is TRBD1 (6 bases). CDR1 and CDR2 from the germline V gene are MNHEY and SVGAGI. The V end was cut by 4 bases, the J end by 2 bases, with 12 bases between. The CDR3 is 15 residues long. In DNA, the CDR3 is TGTGCCAGCAGTTCGTCAGGACAGCCTGGAAACACCATATATTTT. It is translated as CASSSSGQPGNTIYF.

In this sample, this clone is medium-sized. The chain has TRBV9 and TRBJ1-2; D may be TRBD1 (5 bases). Deletions cut 0 bases from V and 4 bases from J, with 19 bases between. There are 17 residues in the CDR3. Germline assignment: CDR1 SGDLS and CDR2 YYNGEE. CDR3 DNA sequence: TGTGCCAGCAGCGTAGATCCAGGGTCTGTGTCGGCCTATGGCTACACCTTC. Protein: CASSVDPGSVSAYGYTF.

This clone is a singleton in its sample. This sequence joins TRBV7-2 and TRBJ2-1, with 9 bases aligning to TRBD2. The CDR3 spans 15 residues. With 6 bases clipped from V and 6 bases from J, the junction kept 9 bases outside the gene matches. Germline assignment: CDR1 SGHTA and CDR2 FQGNSA. CDR3 residues: CASSSGTSFANEQFF. In DNA form, the CDR3 reads TGTGCCAGCAGTTCCGGGACTAGCTTTGCCAATGAGCAGTTCTTC.